These T cell receptor beta chains were read from a single sample in a study of shared clonotypes between healthy human individuals. TCRdb's table, derived via immunoSEQ multiplex PCR, lists solely in-frame clones and lacks some. The table shows 500,000 or so clones, with more than 95% occurring only once. Sample: naive CD4+ T cells sorted from blood. These receptors came from a woman between 25 and 40 years old in good health. CDR3s include the opening cysteine and the closing phenylalanine or tryptophan. The D gene is left open where the match is weak.

D gene: TRBD2
CDR3 length: 19
V gene: TRBV7-9
J gene: TRBJ2-1
CDR3 DNA: TGTGCCAGCAGCCCCCCCACCGGGACTAGCGGAAGCTTTTACAATGAGCAGTTCTTC
CDR3 protein: CASSPPTGTSGSFYNEQFF

D gene: TRBD2
CDR3 length: 18
V gene: TRBV4-2
J gene: TRBJ2-7
CDR3 DNA: TGTGCCAGCAGCCAAGATTGGCTAGCGGGAGAAGGTAGTTACGAGCAGTACTTC
CDR3 protein: CASSQDWLAGEGSYEQYF

D gene: .
CDR3 length: 15
V gene: TRBV28
J gene: TRBJ2-3
CDR3 DNA: TGTGCCAGCAGTTTACCTTCCCGTTTCACAGATACGCAGTATTTT
CDR3 protein: CASSLPSRFTDTQYF

D gene: TRBD2
CDR3 length: 15
V gene: TRBV7-8
J gene: TRBJ2-1
CDR3 DNA: TGTGCCAGCAGATTTAGCGGGAACTCCTACAATGAGCAGTTCTTC
CDR3 protein: CASRFSGNSYNEQFF

D gene: TRBD1
CDR3 length: 17
V gene: TRBV7-9
J gene: TRBJ2-2
CDR3 DNA: TGTGCCAGCAGCTTAGGGACAGGGGGCGAAGGCACCGGGGAGCTGTTTTTT
CDR3 protein: CASSLGTGGEGTGELFF

D gene: .
CDR3 length: 14
V gene: TRBV6-5
J gene: TRBJ2-7
CDR3 DNA: TGTGCCAGCAGTTACGGGTGGAGCTCCTACGAGCAGTACTTC
CDR3 protein: CASSYGWSSYEQYF

D gene: .
CDR3 length: 17
V gene: TRBV25-1
J gene: TRBJ2-3
CDR3 DNA: TGTGCCAGCAGTGAGTCCAGAGGCAGGGGACGGACAGATACGCAGTATTTT
CDR3 protein: CASSESRGRGRTDTQYF

D gene: TRBD1
CDR3 length: 15
V gene: TRBV5-1
J gene: TRBJ2-3
CDR3 DNA: TGCGCCAGCAGCGGGGGACAGAGTAGCACAGATACGCAGTATTTT
CDR3 protein: CASSGGQSSTDTQYF

D gene: .
CDR3 length: 11
V gene: TRBV29-1
J gene: TRBJ2-3
CDR3 DNA: TGCAGCGTGAACAGGGCAGATACGCAGTATTTT
CDR3 protein: CSVNRADTQYF

D gene: .
CDR3 length: 18
V gene: TRBV19
J gene: TRBJ1-3
CDR3 DNA: TGTGCCAGTAGAGACAGATACCAGCCAGACTTATCTGGAAACACCATATATTTT
CDR3 protein: CASRDRYQPDLSGNTIYF

D gene: TRBD2
CDR3 length: 16
V gene: TRBV19
J gene: TRBJ2-7
CDR3 DNA: TGTGCCAGTAGCCCTAACCCTTTAGCGGGATGGTACGAGCAGTACTTC
CDR3 protein: CASSPNPLAGWYEQYF

D gene: .
CDR3 length: 10
V gene: TRBV6-4
J gene: TRBJ2-3
CDR3 DNA: TGTGCCAGACATATGTTCACGCAGTATTTT
CDR3 protein: CARHMFTQYF